This TCR beta chain emerged from a study of Graves' ophthalmopathy and Graves' hyperthyroidism (dated by TCRdb to 2017 to 2018). Background for the entire study: Peripheral blood was collected at initial diagnosis, prior to any treatment. To tell Graves' ophthalmopathy apart from Graves' hyperthyroidism, and to predict which patients would progress to ophthalmopathy, the study relied on TCR beta repertoire signatures. In total, some 140 blood samples were TCR-sequenced: some 40 ophthalmopathy, some 75 hyperthyroidism and about 17 hyperthyroidism-to-ophthalmopathy patients. A discovery set of 95 to 100 patients (under 45 ophthalmopathy, some 58 stable hyperthyroidism) was enrolled to explore V-J signatures distinguishing ophthalmopathy from hyperthyroidism. For independent validation, a separate cohort was made up of 18 to 20 hyperthyroidism patients plus 17 patients who later progressed from hyperthyroidism to ophthalmopathy. T-cell repertoires of thyroid tissue and blood were compared in several hyperthyroidism patients. Following sample collection, hyperthyroidism patients were given methimazole at a starting dose of 30 mg daily, and ophthalmopathy patients were given high-dose intravenous methylprednisolone.

General study outcomes and caveats: Sample size was not statistically predetermined, and group allocation was not concealed from the investigators. Most expanded thyroid clonotypes with frequency above 0.001 were also detected in blood, suggesting blood repertoires may reflect the thyroid immune response. In cross-validation, the 13-signature model distinguished ophthalmopathy from stable hyperthyroidism with 85% to 90% sensitivity and about 81% specificity, and in the test set the corresponding values were roughly 80% and 76%. In validation, the model predicted ophthalmopathy progression with about 70% sensitivity and roughly 72% specificity; about a dozen predicted patients were CT-confirmed with GO in a median of 6.5 months.

Sequences SGDLS (CDR1) and YYNGEE (CDR2) are obtained from the germline V gene. Taken from cysteine to phenylalanine, the CDR3 has 13 residues. Left in the record is the CDR3 DNA by itself, 39 bases read in frame from the first base. The trim is 0 bases for V and 3 bases for J, with a gap of 7 bases between the germline ends. For repertoire sequencing, the TCR beta CDR3 regions were amplified from RNA transcripts. The first round of RT-PCR was done with HTBI primers and the Qiagen OneStep RT-PCR kit, and was followed by a second round of multiplex PCR, then size selection and purification. Sequencing of the libraries was carried out on an Illumina HiSeq2000 in paired-end mode with 100 bp reads. As for the original processing: Reads were processed with SOAPnuke, discarding reads with adapters, uncalled bases, mean Phred below 15, or no exact constant-primer or identifier match. High-quality paired reads were merged with COPE v1.2.5. Clonotypes were defined as unique nucleotide sequences and were aligned to IMGT TRB V, D and J references using MiTCR v1.1. The analysis was limited to V-J combinations with a frequency above 0.0001, which together covered around 99% of the repertoires. For each V-J combination, a TCR clonal expansion and chaos score was defined as the ratio of F50 clonal expansion to chaos observed in the TCRdist matrix. Features were reduced by Welch's t-statistics and random forest to roughly 14 V-J combinations, which fed a naive Bayes classifier. Thyroid-blood repertoire similarity was quantified with the Morisita-Horn index. The public reads were reanalyzed by TCRdb: fastp trimming at Q25, MiXCR alignment, in-frame beta chains only. Identical CDR3 protein sequences are pooled into one entry, listed with their most common genes and DNA. These V and J calls rely on TCRdb rather than the paper's analysis. This sample lists hundreds of thousands of distinct CDR3 sequences; 35% to 45% were detected once. Jointly, the top ten make up under 3.5% of the sample.

Ophthalmopathy patients had moderately to severely active disease, Clinical Activity Score of at least 3, NOSPECS grade of at least 4, and disease duration under 3 months. Anyone with other autoimmune diseases, uncontrolled infections, pregnancy or lactation was excluded from the study. Clinical symptoms, serum thyroxine, TRAb, thyroid ultrasound and orbital computed tomography were used for diagnosis. Using Ficoll-Paque density gradient centrifugation, PBMCs were isolated from about 9.2 ml of fresh peripheral blood. Total RNA was extracted with Trizol reagent and quality-checked on an Agilent 2100 Bioanalyzer. In this sample, this clonotype turned up many times. Its antigen is unknown. Base qualities are not provided; no much larger clone lies one nucleotide away.

The chain joins TRBV9 to TRBJ2-7, with the D gene call left open. The specimen sequenced was peripheral blood. The sequence derives from an adult man with Graves' ophthalmopathy. This receptor has the CDR3 CASSVALNYEQYF. The nucleotide sequence is given as TGTGCCAGCAGCGTAGCACTGAACTACGAGCAGTACTTC.